The clone carrying this T cell receptor beta chain was observed a handful of times. As yet, its antigen is unknown. The TCRbeta library was prepared with unique molecular identifiers. One entry per CDR3 protein results from TCRdb running MiXCR on the PCR reads. The sample yields 500,000 to 650,000 distinct CDR3 sequences, under 15% seen once. The V and J ends lost 3 bases and 2 bases, in that order; junction bases with no gene match: 6. The CDR3 has 14 amino acids. CDR1 is DFQATT and CDR2 is SNEGSKA in the germline V gene (reference sequence). The source of the sample is a study of T-cell reconstitution after alpha-beta-depleted transplantation in children. Study-wide findings and caveats: After one year, T-cell counts and TCRbeta diversity mostly came from new T cells. Several hundred rapidly expanded clones from non-depleted graft cells reportedly supplied alpha-beta T cells about two months post-transplant. The study traced high day-60 TCRbeta diversity in some patients to surviving recipient T cells and thymic progenitors.

This clonotype was obtained from a male patient between 10 and 17 years old who had a stem cell transplant for acute myeloid leukemia, so the T cells may come from the graft donor. This sample comprised PBMCs, mostly from graft donor cells, obtained 360 days after TCRalphabeta/CD19-depleted stem cell transplant. The chain employs TRBV20-1 and TRBJ2-7, with 8 bases lining up with TRBD2. CDR3 residues: CSASDRGLAYEQYF. The CDR3 DNA sequence: TGCAGTGCTAGCGATAGGGGACTAGCCTACGAGCAGTACTTC.